Below are 5 T cell receptor beta chains sequenced from a single sample in a study of beta chain features in type 1 diabetes. Since all of the isolated RNA was reverse transcribed, expressed TCRB transcripts were what got sequenced. Assay: immunoSEQ multiplex PCR; the TCRdb copy retains only in-frame clones and omits some. The sample yields a few hundred thousand clones, 11% to 15% seen once. Sequencing input: naive CD4+ T cells from blood. These receptors were collected from a young man in good health.

There are a few counts of this clone. In nucleotides, the CDR3 is TGTGCCAGCAGCCCCAGAGGGTCACGCGAGACCCAGTACTTC. It specifies CASSPRGSRETQYF. The rearrangement uses TRBV7-2 and TRBJ2-5, with D possibly matching TRBD2 (5 bases). V shed 5 bases and J shed 5 bases, with 15 bases lying between them. The CDR3 has 14 residues. In germline, CDR1 is SGHTA, CDR2 FQGNSA. The whole variable domain, remainder taken from reference TRBV7-2 and TRBJ2-5, is GAGVSQSPSNKVTEKGKDVELRCDPISGHTALYWYRQSLGQGLEFLIYFQGNSAPDKSGLPSDRFSAERTGGSVSTLTIQRTQQEDSAVYLCASSPRGSRETQYFGPGTRLLVL.

The genes are TRBV13 and TRBJ1-1; possible D gene TRBD1, 5 bases. The CDR3 extends over 14 amino acids. Germline V CDR1 and CDR2: PRHDT, FYEKMQ (reference sequence). V dropped 2 bases and J dropped 8 bases, with 15 bases sitting between them. Here the CDR3 DNA reads TGTGCCAGCAGCTTAATCGGGGGTCAGTGGGAAGCTTTCTTT. Protein sequence: CASSLIGGQWEAFF.

This clone was picked up a small number of times. V and J are TRBV7-2 and TRBJ2-3, with 8 bases fitting TRBD1. There are 14 residues in the CDR3. Trimming at V came to 1 base and at J to 4 bases, leaving 1 base not matched to a gene. Germline V gene sequence: CDR1 SGHTA, CDR2 FQGNSA. CDR3 region: CASSLVQGADTQYF. The CDR3 DNA follows: TGTGCCAGCAGCTTAGTACAGGGGGCAGATACGCAGTATTTT.

This clone was counted between two and nine times. The chain uses TRBV25-1 and TRBJ1-2, with D perhaps matching TRBD1 (6 bases). V gave up 4 bases and J gave up 5 bases, with 17 bases separating them. Germline V gene sequence: CDR1 MGHDK, CDR2 SYGVNS. This CDR3 contains 15 residues. This CDR3 reads CASSGEGVGRYGYTF. CDR3 DNA sequence: TGTGCCAGCAGTGGAGAGGGGGTTGGAAGATATGGCTACACCTTC.

The J gene is TRBJ2-5, the V gene TRBV5-4, with TRBD2 matching 7 bases. In germline, CDR1 is SGHNT, CDR2 YYREEE (reference sequence). The CDR3 extends over 14 amino acids. V shed 3 bases, J shed 2 bases, and the junction held 4 bases outside the gene matches. DNA of the CDR3: TGTGCCAGCAGCTCGCCCGGGAGGCAAGAGACCCAGTACTTC. This encodes CASSSPGRQETQYF.